This T cell receptor beta chain is drawn from a study of patients and donors after allogeneic stem cell transplantation. Via MiXCR, TCRdb re-called the RT-PCR reads, giving one row per CDR3 protein. The data contain under 200,000 distinct CDR3 sequences, about 29% of them singletons. V lost 4 bases, J lost 0 bases, and 10 bases lay in between. CDR1 LGHDT and CDR2 YNNKEL come from the germline V gene (reference sequence). This CDR3 has 15 residues. What was sequenced was blood, either unsorted or a sorted T cell fraction (not recorded which). The clonotype originates from a human donor who was either an allogeneic HSCT recipient or a stem cell or donor lymphocyte infusion donor (not recorded which). It is not recorded whose cells these are; they may come from a transplant donor. The chain uses TRBV3-1 and TRBJ2-1; D is unresolved. The CDR3 sequence is CASSPWMSSYNEQFF. CDR3 DNA sequence: TGTGCCAGCAGCCCGTGGATGAGCTCCTACAATGAGCAGTTCTTC.